Ten or more counts support the clone carrying this T cell receptor beta chain. TCRdb used MiXCR to reprocess the PCR reads, holding one entry per CDR3 protein. In the table there are some 3,000 distinct CDR3 sequences, approximately 26% of which are singletons. This sample is part of a study of CXCR3 chemokines and chemotherapy response in bladder cancer. Losses at the gene ends were 11 bases for V and 6 bases for J; bases not matched to a gene: 7. Germline V CDR1 and CDR2: MGHDK, SYGVNS. The CDR3 sequence is 13 residues long. V usage is TRBV25-1 and J usage is TRBJ2-2; 9 positions agree with TRBD1. The receptor was derived from a human donor with bladder cancer that did not respond to neoadjuvant chemotherapy. Sampling took place from a patient whose treatment included neoadjuvant chemotherapy. In DNA, the CDR3 is TGTGCCGGAAGGACAGGGGACGCCGGGGAGCTGTTTTTT. It yields the protein CAGRTGDAGELFF.